A selection of T cell receptor beta chains follows, all from one sample in a study of control samples from healthy donors and cancer patients. Measured with immunoSEQ multiplex PCR; TCRdb has only the in-frame clones, and not every one. This table has roughly 100,000 clones, approximately 91% appearing once. Sequencing was carried out using blood. The receptors stem from a woman in her 30s in good health. CDR3s include the opening cysteine and the closing phenylalanine or tryptophan. The D gene is left open where the match is weak. Rows give clone size only sometimes, using once, few, many, or a class for an expanded clone.

cdr3_aa: CSARINEKLFF
cdr3_nt: TGCAGTGCTAGGATTAATGAAAAACTGTTTTTT
j_call: TRBJ1-4
clone_size: -
v_call: TRBV20-1
d_call: -

cdr3_aa: CASSSPGGADTEAFF
cdr3_nt: TGTGCCAGCAGTTCTCCGGGGGGCGCGGACACTGAAGCTTTCTTT
j_call: TRBJ1-1
clone_size: -
v_call: TRBV6-5
d_call: -

cdr3_aa: CASSLVVRNQPQHF
cdr3_nt: TGTGCCAGCAGCTTAGTGGTCCGCAATCAGCCCCAGCATTTT
j_call: TRBJ1-5
clone_size: -
v_call: TRBV11-1
d_call: -

cdr3_aa: CASSLGAEGHEQFF
cdr3_nt: TGCGCCAGCAGCTTGGGGGCGGAGGGGCATGAGCAGTTCTTC
j_call: TRBJ2-1
clone_size: -
v_call: TRBV5-1
d_call: -

cdr3_aa: CASSPTGGLGNYGYTF
cdr3_nt: TGCGCCAGCAGCCCTACAGGGGGCTTGGGTAACTATGGCTACACCTTC
j_call: TRBJ1-2
clone_size: -
v_call: TRBV4-1
d_call: TRBD1

cdr3_aa: CASSLRGGGGGETQYF
cdr3_nt: TGTGCCAGCAGCCTCCGGGGCGGAGGTGGTGGAGAGACCCAGTACTTC
j_call: TRBJ2-5
clone_size: -
v_call: TRBV3-1/TRBV3-2
d_call: -

cdr3_aa: CATSDFSEQFF
cdr3_nt: TGTGCCACCAGTGATTTCAGTGAGCAGTTCTTC
j_call: TRBJ2-1
clone_size: -
v_call: TRBV24-1
d_call: -

cdr3_aa: CASSPGGGTEAFF
cdr3_nt: TGTGCCAGCAGTCCAGGGGGAGGAACTGAAGCTTTCTTT
j_call: TRBJ1-1
clone_size: -
v_call: TRBV2
d_call: TRBD1

cdr3_aa: CASSSPRTASRGGYTF
cdr3_nt: TGTGCCAGCAGTTCCCCTCGGACAGCCTCGAGGGGTGGCTACACCTTC
j_call: TRBJ1-2
clone_size: -
v_call: TRBV27
d_call: -

cdr3_aa: CASSVVRGSYTF
cdr3_nt: TGTGCCAGCAGCGTAGTAAGAGGGAGCTACACCTTC
j_call: TRBJ1-2
clone_size: -
v_call: TRBV9
d_call: -

cdr3_aa: CASSPRAGTGTGNTIYF
cdr3_nt: TGCGCCAGCAGCCCCAGAGCAGGAACCGGGACTGGAAACACCATATATTTT
j_call: TRBJ1-3
clone_size: -
v_call: TRBV5-1
d_call: -

cdr3_aa: CASSLVDGPKQYF
cdr3_nt: TGTGCCAGCAGTCTAGTTGACGGACCTAAGCAGTACTTC
j_call: TRBJ2-7
clone_size: -
v_call: TRBV27
d_call: -

cdr3_aa: CASRSEPLNSPLHF
cdr3_nt: TGTGCCAGCAGGTCGGAACCCCTAAATTCACCCCTCCACTTT
j_call: TRBJ1-6
clone_size: -
v_call: TRBV7-2
d_call: -

cdr3_aa: CASSDRADYEQYF
cdr3_nt: TGTGCCAGTAGTGACCGAGCGGACTACGAGCAGTACTTC
j_call: TRBJ2-7
clone_size: -
v_call: TRBV19
d_call: -

cdr3_aa: CASSLGDSSNQPQHF
cdr3_nt: TGTGCCAGCAGCTTGGGGGACAGTAGCAATCAGCCCCAGCATTTT
j_call: TRBJ1-5
clone_size: -
v_call: TRBV7-9
d_call: TRBD1

cdr3_aa: CASSLEEVSTDTQYF
cdr3_nt: TGTGCCAGCAGTTTAGAGGAAGTTAGCACAGATACGCAGTATTTT
j_call: TRBJ2-3
clone_size: -
v_call: TRBV27
d_call: -

cdr3_aa: CASRYTGGTEAFF
cdr3_nt: TGTGCCAGCAGGTATACAGGGGGTACTGAAGCTTTCTTT
j_call: TRBJ1-1
clone_size: -
v_call: TRBV27
d_call: TRBD1

cdr3_aa: CASNPPLRQGAVNQPQHF
cdr3_nt: TGTGCCAGCAATCCTCCCCTTAGACAGGGGGCAGTCAATCAGCCCCAGCATTTT
j_call: TRBJ1-5
clone_size: few
v_call: TRBV19
d_call: TRBD1

cdr3_aa: CASSRDSFNSGNTIYF
cdr3_nt: TGTGCCAGCAGCCGGGACAGTTTCAACTCTGGAAACACCATATATTTT
j_call: TRBJ1-3
clone_size: -
v_call: TRBV3-1/TRBV3-2
d_call: TRBD1

cdr3_aa: CAISENTGQPQHF
cdr3_nt: TGTGCCATCAGTGAGAACACTGGACAACCCCAGCATTTT
j_call: TRBJ1-5
clone_size: -
v_call: TRBV10-3
d_call: -

cdr3_aa: CASSPPGGGRANTEAFF
cdr3_nt: TGTGCCAGCTCGCCGCCCGGGGGGGGCAGGGCGAACACTGAAGCTTTCTTT
j_call: TRBJ1-1
clone_size: once
v_call: TRBV18
d_call: -

cdr3_aa: CASSESGTGWAGELFF
cdr3_nt: TGTGCCAGCAGTGAATCCGGGACAGGGTGGGCCGGGGAGCTGTTTTTT
j_call: TRBJ2-2
clone_size: -
v_call: TRBV6-1
d_call: TRBD1

cdr3_aa: CASSPTGQGNTGELFF
cdr3_nt: TGTGCCAGCTCACCTACGGGCCAGGGGAACACCGGGGAGCTGTTTTTT
j_call: TRBJ2-2
clone_size: -
v_call: TRBV18
d_call: -

cdr3_aa: CASSPDPERAKNIQYF
cdr3_nt: TGTGCCAGCAGCCCCGACCCGGAGAGGGCCAAAAACATTCAGTACTTC
j_call: TRBJ2-4
clone_size: -
v_call: TRBV9
d_call: -

cdr3_aa: CASSSTVNTEAFF
cdr3_nt: TGTGCCAGCAGTTCGACAGTGAACACTGAAGCTTTCTTT
j_call: TRBJ1-1
clone_size: -
v_call: TRBV6-6
d_call: -

cdr3_aa: CASSQAGQNYGYTF
cdr3_nt: TGCGCCAGCAGCCAAGCGGGACAGAACTATGGCTACACCTTC
j_call: TRBJ1-2
clone_size: -
v_call: TRBV4-1
d_call: TRBD1

cdr3_aa: CASSVEDRSYEQYF
cdr3_nt: TGTGCCAGCAGCGTAGAGGACCGGAGCTACGAGCAGTACTTC
j_call: TRBJ2-7
clone_size: -
v_call: TRBV9
d_call: -

cdr3_aa: CASSYSKGTHQPQHF
cdr3_nt: TGTGCCAGCAGTTACTCGAAGGGGACGCATCAGCCCCAGCATTTT
j_call: TRBJ1-5
clone_size: -
v_call: TRBV6-6
d_call: -

cdr3_aa: CASSYFGTQYF
cdr3_nt: TGTGCCAGCAGTTACTTCGGGACCCAGTACTTC
j_call: TRBJ2-5
clone_size: -
v_call: TRBV6-5
d_call: -

cdr3_aa: CASSPRTSGSGELFF
cdr3_nt: TGTGCCAGTAGTCCCCGGACTAGCGGGAGTGGGGAGCTGTTTTTT
j_call: TRBJ2-2
clone_size: -
v_call: TRBV19
d_call: TRBD2

cdr3_aa: CASSLIGVTGDYGYTF
cdr3_nt: TGTGCCAGCAGTTTAATAGGTGTGACAGGGGACTATGGCTACACCTTC
j_call: TRBJ1-2
clone_size: -
v_call: TRBV28
d_call: TRBD1

cdr3_aa: CASSPPPGLAGRSSYEQYF
cdr3_nt: TGTGCCAGCTCACCACCACCGGGACTAGCGGGGAGGAGCTCCTACGAGCAGTACTTC
j_call: TRBJ2-7
clone_size: -
v_call: TRBV18
d_call: TRBD2

cdr3_aa: CASSYSSRNTEAFF
cdr3_nt: TGTGCCAGCAGTTACTCGAGCAGGAACACTGAAGCTTTCTTT
j_call: TRBJ1-1
clone_size: -
v_call: TRBV6-5
d_call: -

cdr3_aa: CASSESSGTGGEEQFF
cdr3_nt: TGCGCCAGCAGTGAGTCGTCCGGGACAGGGGGCGAGGAGCAGTTCTTC
j_call: TRBJ2-1
clone_size: -
v_call: TRBV10-2
d_call: TRBD1

cdr3_aa: CASSLEAGSSYNEQFF
cdr3_nt: TGCGCCAGCAGCTTGGAGGCAGGGAGCTCCTACAATGAGCAGTTCTTC
j_call: TRBJ2-1
clone_size: -
v_call: TRBV5-1
d_call: -

cdr3_aa: CASRTGQAIYSYNEQFF
cdr3_nt: TGTGCCAGTAGGACGGGACAGGCGATCTACTCCTACAATGAGCAGTTCTTC
j_call: TRBJ2-1
clone_size: once
v_call: TRBV19
d_call: TRBD1

cdr3_aa: CASSAPGTSEDGYTF
cdr3_nt: TGCGCCAGCAGCGCCCCCGGGACATCAGAGGATGGCTACACCTTC
j_call: TRBJ1-2
clone_size: -
v_call: TRBV5-1
d_call: -

cdr3_aa: CASRGTGVQETQYF
cdr3_nt: TGTGCCAGCAGGGGGACAGGGGTCCAAGAGACCCAGTACTTC
j_call: TRBJ2-5
clone_size: -
v_call: TRBV6-5
d_call: TRBD1

cdr3_aa: CASSAEGDTSYEQYF
cdr3_nt: TGTGCCAGCAGCGCCGAAGGGGACACCTCCTACGAGCAGTACTTC
j_call: TRBJ2-7
clone_size: -
v_call: TRBV13
d_call: -

cdr3_aa: CASSQSTGQAPGSQHF
cdr3_nt: TGCGCCAGCAGCCAATCCACGGGACAGGCCCCAGGGAGCCAGCATTTT
j_call: TRBJ1-5
clone_size: -
v_call: TRBV4-1
d_call: TRBD1

cdr3_aa: CASSSPGTRPYEQYF
cdr3_nt: TGTGCCAGCAGTTCCCCGGGCACGAGGCCCTACGAGCAGTACTTC
j_call: TRBJ2-7
clone_size: -
v_call: TRBV28
d_call: -

cdr3_aa: CASSEGGTGFGYTF
cdr3_nt: TGTGCCAGCAGTGAAGGGGGAACCGGTTTTGGGTACACCTTC
j_call: TRBJ1-2
clone_size: once
v_call: TRBV6-1
d_call: -

cdr3_aa: CSVEITTEAFF
cdr3_nt: TGCAGCGTTGAAATTACCACTGAAGCTTTCTTT
j_call: TRBJ1-1
clone_size: -
v_call: TRBV29-1
d_call: -